One sample yielded the 9 T cell receptor beta chains listed below, sequenced in a study of HIV-infected patients and healthy controls. No cell fractionation was done, so the repertoire covers all unsorted peripheral blood T cells. Reverse transcription used around 500 ng RNA and constant-region primers for alpha and beta. Alpha and beta chain libraries were made separately by chain-specific third strand synthesis with multiplexing indices. TCRdb analysed the 5' RACE reads with MiXCR anew, one entry per CDR3 protein. The repertoire includes about 18,000 distinct CDR3 sequences, around a tenth of them detected once, and approximately 3.1% sits in the top ten. Sequencing was carried out using blood. The receptors come from an adult in good health.

A few counts support this clonotype. The chain couples TRBV5-6 to TRBJ2-5; the D gene is possibly TRBD2 (5 bases). Germline V gene sequence: CDR1 SGHDT, CDR2 YYEEEE. This CDR3 has 13 residues. V shed 5 bases and J shed 4 bases, with 12 bases lying between them. The CDR3 nucleotides are TGTGCCAGCAGGGGCCTCGCGGGAGAGACCCAGTACTTC. Protein sequence: CASRGLAGETQYF.

There are many counts of this clonotype. The chain recombines TRBV7-8 with TRBJ2-5, with D perhaps matching TRBD2 (6 bases). Trimming took 1 base from V and 2 from J, leaving 14 bases between them. Germline loops: CDR1 SGHVS, CDR2 FQNEAQ. The CDR3 extends over 16 amino acids. CDR3 protein: CASSLGPAGDQETQYF. In nucleotides, the CDR3 is TGTGCCAGCAGCTTAGGTCCAGCGGGCGATCAAGAGACCCAGTACTTC. The full variable domain, completed using reference TRBV7-8 and TRBJ2-5, is GAGVSQSPRYKVAKRGQDVALRCDPISGHVSLFWYQQALGQGPEFLTYFQNEAQLDKSGLPSDRFFAERPEGSVSTLKIQRTQQEDSAVYLCASSLGPAGDQETQYFGPGTRLLVL.

This clonotype has at least ten counts. The chain uses TRBV6-5 and TRBJ2-1; 8 bases are shared with TRBD1. This CDR3 is built from 14 residues. The germline gives CDR1 MNHEY, CDR2 SVGAGI. Germline trimming cut 5 bases from V and 1 base from J; bases unmatched to any gene: 1. CDR3 coding DNA: TGTGCCAGCAGTACAGGGGGGTCCTACAATGAGCAGTTCTTC. This codes for CASSTGGSYNEQFF.

By share, this clonotype counts as medium-sized (0.01 to 0.1%). The gene calls are TRBV27 and TRBJ2-7; D assignment may be TRBD1 or TRBD2 (5 bases each). V was clipped by 6 bases and J by 2 bases, with 11 bases between them. The V gene's germline CDR1 is MNHEY and CDR2 SMNVEV (reference sequence). This CDR3 region has 13 residues. In DNA, the CDR3 is TGTGCCAGCAGCCCCGGGACGGCCTACGAGCAGTACTTC. Translating it yields CASSPGTAYEQYF.

This clonotype appeared many times. The chain links TRBV21-1 to TRBJ2-3; TRBD1, as called in the table, went unchecked against the DNA. TRBV21-1 is tagged as a pseudogene. This CDR3 has 15 residues. The CDR3 sequence is CASRCVAGSTDTQYF. The CDR3 bases are TGTGCCAGCCGTTGCGTTGCAGGGAGCACAGATACGCAGTATTTT.

By sample share, this clonotype is medium-sized (0.01 to 0.1%). J is TRBJ2-1 and V is TRBV9; D perhaps matches TRBD2 (5 bases). Germline CDR1 is SGDLS and CDR2 is YYNGEE. There are 14 residues in the CDR3. Trimming removed 0 bases from V and 6 bases from J, with 10 bases in between. CDR3 nucleotides: TGTGCCAGCAGCGTAGGGTCCGAGGGCAATGAGCAGTTCTTC. This gives the protein CASSVGSEGNEQFF.

This clonotype was counted ten times or more. The chain is built from TRBV10-3 and TRBJ2-7; D ambiguous. The CDR3 contains 13 residues. V lost 4 bases and J 3 bases, leaving 10 bases between the germline ends. Germline V gene data show CDR1 as ENHRY and CDR2 as SYGVKD. The CDR3 bases are TGTGCCATCAGTGCCGTTAACCGCTACGAGCAGTACTTC. As protein: CAISAVNRYEQYF.

At least ten counts were recorded for this clonotype. This sequence joins TRBV28 and TRBJ2-7; TRBD1 matches at 9 bases. The V gene end was trimmed by 5 bases and the J gene end by 5 bases; junction bases not matched to a gene: 10. Per the germline V gene, CDR1 is MDHEN and CDR2 is SYDVKM. The CDR3 is 15 amino acids. For the CDR3, the DNA is TGTGCCAGCAGTCCCAGGACAGGGGTGAGAAACGAGCAGTACTTC. This gives the protein CASSPRTGVRNEQYF.

This clonotype was detected only a few times. The chain carries TRBV5-5 and TRBJ2-1; 12 bases are a match to TRBD2. The germline V gene has CDR1 SGHKS and CDR2 YYEKEE (reference sequence). CDR3 size: 16 residues. J was trimmed by 0 bases and V by 4 bases; bases with no gene match: 2. The chain's CDR3 is CASSTGLAGSYNEQFF. DNA for the CDR3: TGTGCCAGCAGCACGGGACTAGCGGGCTCCTACAATGAGCAGTTCTTC. The variable domain in full, with the rest retrieved from reference TRBV5-5 and TRBJ2-1, is DAGVTQSPTHLIKTRGQQVTLRCSPISGHKSVSWYQQVLGQGPQFIFQYYEKEERGRGNFPDRFSARQFPNYSSELNVNALLLGDSALYLCASSTGLAGSYNEQFFGPGTRLTVL.